This paragraph reports one TCR beta chain. This CDR3 is also generated by other DNA sequences in the sample. Sequencing used immunoSEQ multiplex PCR; TCRdb keeps in-frame clones, though not all of them. This sample's clone table lists some 190,000 clones. These data are taken from a study of control samples from healthy donors and cancer patients. This CDR3 region has 13 residues. The germline V gene encodes CDR1 MDHEN and CDR2 SYDVKM. Trimming shortened V by 1 base and J by 4 bases, and 5 bases separated the two germline ends. The rearrangement links TRBV28 to TRBJ1-5; no clear D. This clonotype was obtained from a woman between 25 and 40 years old in good health. The sample comprised blood. As DNA, the CDR3 is TGTGCCAGCAGTTTATCGGGGAATCAGCCCCAGCATTTT. It codes for CASSLSGNQPQHF.